This is a list of T cell receptor beta chains from one sample in a study of T cells after yellow fever vaccination. One entry per CDR3 protein results from TCRdb running MiXCR on the 5' RACE reads. Of a few hundred thousand distinct CDR3 sequences in the sample, about a sixth were seen once. The source material was PBMCs, sampled 5 days after the first yellow fever vaccination. The receptors originated from a man younger than 30 who received the YFV17D yellow fever vaccine. CDR3s include the opening cysteine and the closing phenylalanine or tryptophan.

CDR3 protein | V gene
CASSARDRGRTGELFF | TRBV7-6
CASSFYRGAGETQYF | TRBV7-2
CASSHSLLQETQYF | TRBV6-2/TRBV6-3
CASSASGLGSPLHF | TRBV7-3
CASRPEAGREQYF | TRBV7-2
CASSQWGRTEAFF | TRBV4-1
CASSVLLYNSPLHF | TRBV2
CASSQGNSYEQYF | TRBV12-3/TRBV12-4
CASSENRGQLWETQYF | TRBV5-6
CASSQDGTGVPEAFF | TRBV4-1
CASSSDVTGASEKLFF | TRBV5-4
CASSKSAGLTEKLFF | TRBV19
CSVVVQGARETQYF | TRBV29-1
CASSQGHQGGSSNQPQHF | TRBV4-1
CASSLDRRELFF | TRBV6-1
CASSLVGTANEKLFF | TRBV5-1
CASSATGGASYGYTF | TRBV6-2/TRBV6-3
CATSERLAGGQETQYF | TRBV24-1
CASSLTAVGSQYF | TRBV7-9
CSVRPSKQGSTEAFF | TRBV29-1
CASSAGQAYTGELFF | TRBV25-1
CASSYGAGGPFNEQFF | TRBV6-5
CASSLAGVTDTQYF | TRBV7-6
CASSLVQGGNSPLHF | TRBV12-3/TRBV12-4
CASSQEAAPRYNEQFF | TRBV4-3
CASSPMISASYNEQFF | TRBV10-2
CASSLGQGADEQFF | TRBV5-1
CASSVAGTVPSGANVLTF | TRBV9